The 11 T cell receptor beta chains below come from one sample, sequenced in a study of blood T cell repertoires in COVID-19. The assay was immunoSEQ multiplex PCR, and TCRdb's table has in-frame clones only and misses some. The sample consists of 230,000 or so clones, 70% to 90% of them appearing once. The specimen sequenced was PBMCs or T cells enriched from blood (not recorded which). The receptors shown here come from a woman in her 40s with acute COVID-19.

The V and J genes are TRBV5-1 and TRBJ1-1; TRBD1 matches 9 bases. The CDR3 runs 16 residues. In germline, CDR1 is SGHRS, CDR2 YFSETQ. The V gene end was trimmed by 3 bases and the J gene end by 2 bases; junction bases not matched to a gene: 8. In DNA, the CDR3 is TGCGCCAGCAGCTACTCCGGGACAGGGTACAACACTGAAGCTTTCTTT. Its translation is CASSYSGTGYNTEAFF.

The rearrangement links TRBV7-2 to TRBJ2-3, with D possibly being TRBD2 (5 bases). Germline V gene lookup returns CDR1 SGHTA and CDR2 FQGNSA. This CDR3 is built from 13 residues. V lost 7 bases and J 8 bases, leaving 16 bases between the germline ends. The CDR3: CASTGGPTGTQYF. In DNA form, the CDR3 reads TGTGCCAGCACGGGCGGGCCCACGGGTACGCAGTATTTT.

The V call is TRBV21-1, the J call TRBJ2-2; whether TRBD2, the table's D call, matches the DNA was not checked. TRBV21-1 is listed as a pseudogene. This CDR3 has 18 residues. This CDR3 is CASSKYNLAGFNTGELFF. The CDR3 nucleotides read TGTGCCAGCAGCAAATATAACCTAGCGGGATTTAACACCGGGGAGCTGTTTTTT.

This sequence joins TRBV5-1 and TRBJ1-1; TRBD1 aligns across 7 bases. V dropped 5 bases and J dropped 4; count of bases not matched to a gene: 8. The CDR3 contains 14 residues. From germline, CDR1 is SGHRS and CDR2 YFSETQ. In DNA form, the CDR3 reads TGCGCCAGCAGGGACCGACAGGGAAGCACTGAAGCTTTCTTT. This translates into CASRDRQGSTEAFF.

The DNA for the CDR3 is TGTGCCAGCAGGTTCGACAGGCTGAACACTGAAGCTTTCTTT. Translation gives CASRFDRLNTEAFF. The chain recombines TRBV2 with TRBJ1-1; D is possibly TRBD1 (6 bases). Trimming took 6 bases from V and 0 from J, leaving 11 bases between them. Germline V gene data show CDR1 as SNHLY and CDR2 as FYNNEI. The CDR3 consists of 14 residues.

The rearrangement uses TRBV9 and TRBJ1-4; TRBD1 might be the D (6 bases). Trimming took off 0 bases at V and 6 bases at J, with 15 bases between the two ends. The CDR3 has 16 amino acids. CDR1 and CDR2 (germline): SGDLS, YYNGEE. The CDR3 sequence is CASSVAQGQVHEKLFF. DNA for the CDR3: TGTGCCAGCAGCGTAGCACAGGGTCAGGTGCATGAAAAACTGTTTTTT.

This clone was counted once. The V and J genes are TRBV7-8 and TRBJ1-4; the match to TRBD1 covers 9 bases. Germline V lookup: CDR1 SGHVS, CDR2 FQNEAQ. V lost 1 base to trimming and J lost 8 bases; unmatched junction nucleotides: 14. The CDR3 is made up of 18 amino acids. The CDR3 DNA follows: TGTGCCAGCAGCTTAGAGGTCAATCAGGGACAGGGCAAGGAAAAACTGTTTTTT. This translates into CASSLEVNQGQGKEKLFF. The variable domain in full, with the rest retrieved from reference TRBV7-8 and TRBJ1-4, is GAGVSQSPRYKVAKRGQDVALRCDPISGHVSLFWYQQALGQGPEFLTYFQNEAQLDKSGLPSDRFFAERPEGSVSTLKIQRTQQEDSAVYLCASSLEVNQGQGKEKLFFGSGTQLSVL.

This chain uses TRBV9 with TRBJ2-1; D is possibly TRBD1 (5 bases). Germline loops: CDR1 SGDLS, CDR2 YYNGEE. The CDR3 consists of 13 residues. V lost 1 base to trimming and J lost 9 bases, with 11 bases between them. CDR3 in amino acids: CASSVNRYAEQFF. In DNA, the CDR3 is TGTGCCAGCAGCGTAAACAGGTATGCTGAGCAGTTCTTC.

The V gene is TRBV4-3, the J gene TRBJ2-7, with a weak D call TRBD2 (5 bases). The CDR3 totals 14 residues. Germline V gives CDR1 LGHNA, CDR2 YSLEER. V was cut by 1 base and J by 6 bases, with 13 bases left in between. The CDR3 DNA sequence: TGCGCCAGCAGCCAAGCGTTGGGAGTGGGCGAGCAGTACGTC. Its translation: CASSQALGVGEQYV.

The chain uses TRBV19 and TRBJ1-1; D perhaps matches TRBD1 (6 bases). The CDR3 runs 14 residues. Trimming pared 5 bases from V and 6 bases from J, leaving 16 bases between. The germline CDR1 and CDR2 sequences are LNHDA and SQIVND (reference sequence). As DNA, the CDR3 is TGTGCCAGTAGTTTCCAGGGGAGTGTCGCTGAAGCTTTCTTT. Protein: CASSFQGSVAEAFF.

The genes are TRBV10-3 and TRBJ2-5, with D maybe TRBD1 (6 bases). This CDR3 has 14 residues. With 1 base removed from V and 1 base from J, the gap between germline ends came to 7 bases. CDR1 and CDR2 from the germline V gene are ENHRY and SYGVKD. In DNA form, the CDR3 reads TGTGCCATCAGTGAGTGGGACATCCAAGAGACCCAGTACTTC. Translation gives CAISEWDIQETQYF.